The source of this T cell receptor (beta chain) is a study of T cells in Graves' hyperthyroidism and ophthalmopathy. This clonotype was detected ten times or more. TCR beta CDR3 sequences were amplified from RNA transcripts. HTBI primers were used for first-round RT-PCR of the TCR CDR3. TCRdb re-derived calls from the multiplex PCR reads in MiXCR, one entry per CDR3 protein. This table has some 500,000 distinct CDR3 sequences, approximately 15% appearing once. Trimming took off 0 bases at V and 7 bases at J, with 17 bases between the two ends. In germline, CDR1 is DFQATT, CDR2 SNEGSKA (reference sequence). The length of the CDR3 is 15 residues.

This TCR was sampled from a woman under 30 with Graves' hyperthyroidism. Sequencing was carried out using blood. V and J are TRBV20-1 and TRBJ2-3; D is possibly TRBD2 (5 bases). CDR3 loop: CSARESLGSGNTQYF. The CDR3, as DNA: TGCAGTGCTAGAGAGTCTCTAGGGTCGGGGAATACGCAGTATTTT.